The 27 T cell receptor gamma chains below all came from one sample that was sequenced in a study of γδ T cells in repeated Plasmodium falciparum infection. With CATT, TCRdb re-called clones from the multiplex PCR reads. The sample records approximately 26,000 gamma-chain clones, about 3% being singletons. Vgamma9/Vdelta2+ and Vdelta2-negative gammadelta T cells were flow-sorted from PBMC for bulk sequencing. Material for sequencing was gamma-delta T cells from blood. The source of these receptors is a pool of human donors (malaria-infected and uninfected, not separated).

This clone was detected ten times or more. Given a far larger clone just one base away, this is likely a sequencing read error. The chain links TRGV4 to TRGJ1 or TRGJ2. There are 10 residues in the CDR3. CDR1 and CDR2 (germline): EGSTGY, YDSYTSSV. CDR3 DNA: TGTGCCACCTGGGAGCATAAGGAACTCTTT. It encodes CATWEHKELF.

For this clone: A single base is all that separates this from a far larger clone, so a read error is likely. Other DNA sequences in this sample translate to the same CDR3. The chain has TRGV4 and TRGJP2. The J gene is not listed in TCRdb, so it was assigned here from a DNA match to germline. This CDR3 region has 14 residues. The ends lost 10 bases at V and 2 bases at J; junction bases unmatched: 10. Germline CDR1 EGSTGY, CDR2 YDSYTSSV. CDR3 sequence reads: CATWQKSSDWIKTF. CDR3 bases: TGTGCCACTTGGCAAAAGAGTAGTGATTGGATCAAGACGTTT.

A remark on this clone: This likely traces to a read error, being one base from a far larger clone. The same CDR3 arises from other DNA sequences in this sample as well. The chain recombines TRGV9 with TRGJ1 or TRGJ2. No J gene is reported in TCRdb; it was inferred here by comparing the DNA with germline. The CDR3 runs to 14 residues. Germline CDR1 and CDR2: GITISATS and ISYDGTV (reference sequence). The ends lost 6 bases at V and 0 bases at J; junction bases unmatched: 8. This CDR3 reads CALWRRSNYYKKLF. The CDR3 coding sequence is TGTGCCTTGTGGCGGCGCTCGAATTATTATAAGAAACTCTTT.

This clone was detected a few times. A read error likely explains this, since a far larger clone differs by one base. The identical CDR3 is also encoded by other nucleotide sequences in the sample. V gene TRGV9 combines with J gene TRGJP. The J gene, missing from TCRdb, was assigned here through DNA to germline matching. The CDR3 length is 18 residues. The J segment lost 7 bases and the V segment lost 0 bases, leaving 9 bases of the junction unmatched. From germline, CDR1 is GITISATS and CDR2 ISYDGTV (reference sequence). The CDR3 spells CALWEVRRGELGKKIKVF. CDR3 sequence (DNA): TGTGCCTTGTGGGAGGTGCGGAGAGGTGAGTTGGGCAAAAAAATCAAGGTATTT.

Note on this clone: A read error is likely here: a far larger clone is one base away. It is unclear where the CDR3 begins or ends on the DNA, so no DNA is shown, and the CDR3 is as TCRdb lists it. This specimen includes other DNA sequences encoding the same CDR3. The J gene has no call, while the V gene is TRGV9. Germline V lookup: CDR1 GITISATS, CDR2 ISYDGTV (reference sequence). The CDR3 spans 32 amino acids, including both terminal residues. CDR3 in amino acids: CALWEVQGAARNSLAVEQHLLSQVSIGRIQHF.

This clone was counted only a few times. Since a far larger clone is one base different, this is likely a read error. Distinct nucleotide sequences in the sample also encode this CDR3. The chain links TRGV2 to TRGJ1 or TRGJ2. Germline matching of the DNA provided the J gene here, since TCRdb leaves it blank. The CDR3 is 14 residues long. Per the germline V gene, CDR1 is EGSNGY and CDR2 is YDSYNSKV. V was pared by 0 bases and J by 4 bases, with 6 bases of the junction left unmatched. The CDR3 region is CATWDGPTYYKKLF. In nucleotides, the CDR3 is TGTGCCACCTGGGACGGGCCAACGTATTATAAGAAACTCTTT.

There are a few counts of this clone. TCRdb records a much larger clone's protein for this DNA, with a difference at residue 6 that likely arises from a read error; the protein given is the translation of the DNA. The rearrangement joins TRGV3 to TRGJ1 or TRGJ2. No J gene was available from TCRdb, and it was assigned here by a germline match of the DNA. The CDR3 is 14 residues long. V was clipped by 1 base and J by 3 bases; unmatched bases: 6. Germline lookup yields CDR1 VTNTFY and CDR2 YDVSTARD (reference sequence). The CDR3 sequence is CATWDSVVYYKKLF. The CDR3 DNA sequence: TGTGCCACCTGGGACAGTGTCGTTTATTATAAGAAACTCTTT.

In its sample, this clone was seen many times. A far larger clone is just one base off, so this is likely a read error. Other nucleotide sequences from this sample produce the same CDR3. The V gene is TRGV4; the J gene was not called. CDR3 length: 13 residues. Per germline, CDR1 EGSTGY and CDR2 YDSYTSSV. CDR3 residues: CATWVLYYYKKLF. For the CDR3, the DNA is TGTGCCACCTGGGTACTATATTATTATAAGAAACTCTTC.

This clone has at least ten counts. This likely stems from a read error, as it lies one base from a far larger clone. This sample also contains other DNA sequences that code for the same CDR3. The genes are TRGV9 and TRGJ1 or TRGJ2. This CDR3 region has 14 residues. Germline CDR1 is GITISATS and CDR2 is ISYDGTV (reference sequence). V trimming: 1 base; J trimming: 2 bases; junction bases outside the gene matches: 5. The CDR3 DNA is TGTGCCTTGTGGGAGGTACGACATTATTATAAGAAACTCTTT. Translation gives CALWEVRHYYKKLF.

This clone occurred a few times. A read error is the likely source, as a far larger clone sits one nucleotide away. The sample holds other DNA sequences that translate to the same CDR3. V gene TRGV2 combines with J gene TRGJ1 or TRGJ2. TCRdb records no J gene; here it was assigned by comparing the DNA to germline. CDR3 size: 15 residues. Germline assignment: CDR1 EGSNGY and CDR2 YDSYNSKV. CDR3 in DNA: TGCGCCACCTGGGCCTCGGGAGGTGATTATTATAAGAAACTCTTT. This translates into CATWASGGDYYKKLF.

At least ten counts were recorded for this clone. This rearrangement joins TRGV4 to TRGJ1 or TRGJ2. The CDR3 is made up of 14 amino acids. Germline CDR1 and CDR2: EGSTGY and YDSYTSSV. The V gene end was trimmed by 4 bases and the J gene end by 6 bases; junction bases not matched to a gene: 12. CDR3 residues: CATWDGPLSYKKLF. CDR3 nucleotides: TGTGCCACCTGGGACGGGCCACTAAGTTATAAGAAACTCTTT.

Ten or more counts support this clone. The amino acid sequence in TCRdb belongs to a much larger clone and departs from this DNA's translation at residue 8, likely a sequencing read error; the sequence shown is translated from the DNA. V gene TRGV4 combines with J gene TRGJ1 or TRGJ2. Here the J gene was assigned by germline matching of the DNA, as TCRdb has none. Germline loops: CDR1 EGSTGY, CDR2 YDSYTSSV. This CDR3 spans 14 amino acids. Trimming at V came to 3 bases and at J to 3 bases, leaving 8 bases not matched to a gene. The CDR3 reads CATWDPPFYYKKLF. The CDR3 nucleotides read TGTGCCACCTGGGATCCCCCCTTTTATTATAAGAAACTCTTT.

The genes are TRGV9 and TRGJP. The J gene was missing in TCRdb and was found by matching the end of the DNA to germline. From germline, CDR1 is GITISATS and CDR2 ISYDGTV (reference sequence). The J segment lost 4 bases and the V segment lost 3 bases, leaving 6 bases of the junction unmatched. This CDR3 has 17 residues. CDR3 in amino acids: CALWETLQELGKKIKVF. The CDR3 DNA follows: TGTGCCTTGTGGGAGACCCTTCAAGAGTTGGGCAAAAAAATCAAGGTATTT.

This clone was detected many times. V is TRGV4 and J is TRGJ1 or TRGJ2. J gave up 2 bases and V 1 base, and 5 bases lay outside the gene matches. The CDR3 is made up of 14 amino acids. Germline V gene sequence: CDR1 EGSTGY, CDR2 YDSYTSSV. The CDR3 sequence: CATWDGLDYYKKLF. The CDR3 DNA is TGTGCCACCTGGGATGGTCTGGATTATTATAAGAAACTCTTT.

This clone was seen at least ten times. The rearrangement joins TRGV9 to TRGJP. J lost 4 bases, V lost 0 bases, and 9 bases had no gene match. Germline loops: CDR1 GITISATS, CDR2 ISYDGTV (reference sequence). The CDR3 covers 19 residues. CDR3 coding DNA: TGTGCCTTGTGGGAGGTGAGGGGTCCCCAAGAGTTGGGCAAAAAAATCAAGGTATTT. The encoded protein is CALWEVRGPQELGKKIKVF.

This clone appeared a few times. The protein that TCRdb holds for this DNA derives from a much larger clone and differs from the translated DNA at residue 12, which likely indicates a read error; the protein shown here is translated from the DNA. The V gene corresponds to TRGV3; no J gene was called. The CDR3 loop spans 14 amino acids. CDR1 VTNTFY and CDR2 YDVSTARD come from the germline V gene (reference sequence). CDR3 DNA sequence: TGTGCCACCTGGGACAGTCCGGGGGGTTATAAGGAACTCTTT. This gives the protein CATWDSPGGYKELF.

This clone was seen at least ten times. TCRdb assigns this DNA the protein of a much larger clone, which departs from its translation at residue 8; this likely reflects a read error, and the protein shown comes from translating the DNA. The J gene went uncalled, whereas the V gene is TRGV5. The CDR3 spans 10 residues. Germline CDR1 VINAFY, CDR2 YDVSNSKD. The CDR3 here is CATWESERLF. CDR3 bases: TGTGCCACCTGGGAATCGGAGAGACTCTTT.

This clone showed up many times. TCRdb lists the protein of a much larger clone for this DNA, which differs at residue 3, so this is likely a read error; the protein given here is translated from the DNA itself. The genes are TRGV2 and TRGJP1. TCRdb records no J gene; here it was assigned by comparing the DNA to germline. This CDR3 is 15 amino acids long. Germline V gene lookup returns CDR1 EGSNGY and CDR2 YDSYNSKV. The CDR3 DNA follows: TGTGCCGCCTGGGACGGGCCTACCACTGGTTGGTTCAAGATATTT. This codes for CAAWDGPTTGWFKIF.

This clone occurred many times. This is likely an artifact of a read error, given a far larger clone one base away. The DNA is left out, because the CDR3 cannot be placed on it with certainty; the CDR3 is given as TCRdb lists it. The CDR3 loop reads CALWEAIIIRNSLAVEQHLLSQVSIGRIQHF. No J gene was named, though the V gene is TRGV9. The CDR3 is 31 residues long, counting both termini. Germline CDR1 reads GITISATS; CDR2 reads ISYDGTV (reference sequence).

This clone was counted at least ten times. The junction does not match germline at one end; this may be a read error. The V gene is TRGV3, the J gene TRGJP1. Per the germline V gene, CDR1 is VTNTFY and CDR2 is YDVSTARD (reference sequence). CDR3 length: 15 residues. The CDR3 region has the DNA TGTGCCACCTGGGACAGACAAAGCACTAGTTGGTTCAAGATATTT. This codes for CATWDRQSTSWFKIF.

A note on this clone: This likely reflects a read error, since a far larger clone is one base away. In the same sample, other DNA sequences code for this CDR3. The V gene reported is TRGV9; the J gene is uncalled. The CDR3 has 9 residues. Germline-derived CDR1 and CDR2 are GITISATS and ISYDGTV (reference sequence). This CDR3 is CALSYKKLF. The CDR3 coding sequence is TGTGCCTTGTCCTATAAGAAGCTCTTT.

This clone showed up many times. The TCRdb record carries a much larger clone's protein, which differs from this DNA's translation at residue 11; a read error is the likely cause, and the protein listed here is the DNA translation. The chain employs TRGV4 and TRGJ1 or TRGJ2. CDR1 and CDR2 (germline): EGSTGY, YDSYTSSV. The CDR3 is made up of 13 amino acids. The DNA of the CDR3 is TGTGCCACCTGGGATGGGCAGAGTTATAAGAGACTCTTT. This translates into CATWDGQSYKRLF.

For the CDR3, the DNA is TGTGCCACCTGGGACGGCCACCTTCGTTGTTATAAGAAACTCTTGGCAGTGGAACAACACTTGTTGTCACAGGTAAGTATCGGAAGAATACAACATTTC. Translating gives CATWDGHLRCYKKLLAVEQHLLSQVSIGRIQHF. No J gene was assigned, while the V gene was called as TRGV2. Per the germline V gene, CDR1 is EGSNGY and CDR2 is YDSYNSKV. The CDR3 consists of 33 residues.

In this sample, this clone turned up a few times. This DNA's translation and the protein TCRdb lists, from a much larger clone, do not match at residue 3, likely due to a read error; the protein shown is translated from the DNA. This CDR3 reads CASWEVRRTPTTYYKKLF. Here the CDR3 DNA reads TGTGCCTCGTGGGAGGTGAGGAGAACTCCGACGACTTATTATAAGAAACTCTTT. V gene TRGV9 combines with J gene TRGJ1 or TRGJ2. TCRdb lists no J gene, so it was determined here by aligning the DNA to germline. Germline-derived CDR1 and CDR2 are GITISATS and ISYDGTV (reference sequence). CDR3 length: 18 amino acids.

This clone is deemed medium-sized. A far bigger clonotype differs at one base, so this is likely a read error. The gene calls are TRGV9 and TRGJP. With 2 bases clipped from V and 5 bases from J, the junction kept 3 bases outside the gene matches. The CDR3 contains 16 residues. The germline CDR1 and CDR2 sequences are GITISATS and ISYDGTV (reference sequence). The CDR3: CALWEAKELGKKIKVF. The CDR3 DNA follows: TGTGCCTTGTGGGAGGCGAAAGAGTTGGGCAAAAAAATCAAGGTATTT.

This clone has only a few counts. A far larger clone is only one base removed, so a read error is likely. The sample holds other DNA sequences that translate to the same CDR3. The J gene is TRGJ1 or TRGJ2, the V gene TRGV9. This CDR3 is 13 amino acids long. Trimming took 4 bases from V and 7 from J; bases not matched to a gene: 10. CDR1 is GITISATS and CDR2 is ISYDGTV in the germline V gene (reference sequence). CDR3 in DNA: TGTGCCTTGTGGGAACCTTTGTGGTATAAGAAACTCTTT. This gives the protein CALWEPLWYKKLF.

This clone came up many times. This likely came from a read error, as a far larger clone is one base away. The sample holds other DNA sequences that translate to the same CDR3. V usage is TRGV9 and J usage is TRGJ1 or TRGJ2. TCRdb is silent on the J gene; assignment here came from matching the DNA to germline. The CDR3 totals 13 residues. Germline V gene sequence: CDR1 GITISATS, CDR2 ISYDGTV (reference sequence). Trimming at V came to 0 bases and at J to 10 bases, leaving 9 bases not matched to a gene. The CDR3 reads CALWEVLRYKKLF. CDR3 nucleotides: TGTGCCTTGTGGGAGGTGCTACGGTACAAGAAACTCTTT.